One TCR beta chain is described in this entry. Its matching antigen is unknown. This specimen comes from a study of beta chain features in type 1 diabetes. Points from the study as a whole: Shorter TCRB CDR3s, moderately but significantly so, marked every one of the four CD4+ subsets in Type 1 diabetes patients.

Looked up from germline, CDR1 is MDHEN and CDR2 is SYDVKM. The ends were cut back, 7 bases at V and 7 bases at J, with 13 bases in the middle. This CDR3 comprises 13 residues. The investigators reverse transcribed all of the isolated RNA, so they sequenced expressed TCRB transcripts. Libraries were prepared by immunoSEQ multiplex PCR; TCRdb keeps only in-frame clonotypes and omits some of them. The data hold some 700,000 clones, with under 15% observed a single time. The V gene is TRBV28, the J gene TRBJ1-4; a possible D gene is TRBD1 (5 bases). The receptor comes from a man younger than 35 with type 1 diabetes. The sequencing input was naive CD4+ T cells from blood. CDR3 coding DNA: TGTGCCAGCACGGGGGGGGTTGGTGAAAAACTGTTTTTT. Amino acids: CASTGGVGEKLFF.